Shown below are 18 T cell receptor beta chains from a single sample sequenced in a study of blood T cell repertoires in COVID-19. Clones were read by immunoSEQ multiplex PCR, and TCRdb kept only the in-frame ones, dropping some. The table records under 300,000 clones, approximately 80% of them present only once. The sample was peripheral blood. These receptors came from a woman older than 75 with active or convalescent COVID-19.

The chain is built from TRBV29-1 and TRBJ1-2; 7 bases agree with TRBD1. V dropped 1 base and J dropped 4; count of bases not matched to a gene: 6. CDR1 SQVTM and CDR2 ANQGSEA come from the germline V gene. The CDR3 covers 14 residues. CDR3: CSVEAIRDSYGYTF. CDR3 nucleotide sequence: TGCAGCGTTGAAGCAATCCGGGACAGCTATGGCTACACCTTC.

This chain's CDR3 is CASSYVSGGDKNIQYF. CDR3 DNA: TGTGCCAGCAGTTACGTAAGCGGGGGAGACAAAAACATTCAGTACTTC. V is TRBV6-5 and J is TRBJ2-4; TRBD2 matches at 8 bases. The V gene's germline CDR1 is MNHEY and CDR2 SVGAGI. V lost 2 bases to trimming and J lost 3 bases; unmatched junction nucleotides: 6. The CDR3 contains 16 residues.

The table lists this clone with a count of one. The gene calls are TRBV13 and TRBJ2-1, with D hard to call. The germline gives CDR1 PRHDT, CDR2 FYEKMQ (reference sequence). This CDR3 is built from 15 residues. V was pared by 1 base and J by 5 bases, with 12 bases between. As DNA, the CDR3 is TGTGCCAGCAGCTTAGAGATCGGGTCGGACAATGAGCAGTTCTTC. It codes for CASSLEIGSDNEQFF.

The genes are TRBV5-1 and TRBJ1-5; D not resolved. This CDR3 spans 15 amino acids. The germline V and J ends were trimmed by 3 bases and 0 bases, with 10 bases remaining between them. Germline V lookup: CDR1 SGHRS, CDR2 YFSETQ. CDR3: CASSSTPYSNQPQHF. The DNA of the CDR3 is TGCGCCAGCAGCTCGACACCTTATAGCAATCAGCCCCAGCATTTT.

This chain links TRBV6-5 with TRBJ1-1; D might be TRBD1 (6 bases). The V end lost 8 bases, the J end lost 8 bases, and 12 bases lay between the germline ends. The CDR3 loop spans 11 amino acids. CDR1 MNHEY and CDR2 SVGAGI come from the germline V gene. Here the CDR3 DNA reads TGTGCCAGCCTAATTAGGGGGGAAGCTTTCTTT. It is translated as CASLIRGEAFF.

This chain links TRBV5-1 with TRBJ1-1, with D possibly being TRBD1 (5 bases). Per germline, CDR1 SGHRS and CDR2 YFSETQ. Trimming removed 0 bases from V and 8 bases from J, with 5 bases in between. The CDR3 extends over 11 amino acids. This CDR3 is CASSLDREAFF. Here the CDR3 DNA reads TGCGCCAGCAGCTTGGACAGGGAAGCTTTCTTT.

This chain connects TRBV4-2 to TRBJ2-2; 14 bases are shared with TRBD2. This CDR3 has 18 residues. CDR1 and CDR2 (germline): LGHNA, YNFKEQ. Trimming cost V 0 bases and J 7 bases; bases outside gene matches: 7. The CDR3 bases are TGTGCCAGCAGCCAAGATTTTTTGACTAGCGGGGGGGTCGGGGAGCTGTTTTTT. It encodes CASSQDFLTSGGVGELFF.

The chain combines TRBV19 with TRBJ1-5, with 8 bases fitting TRBD1. The V gene end was trimmed by 7 bases and the J gene end by 2 bases; junction bases not matched to a gene: 4. Germline-derived CDR1 and CDR2 are LNHDA and SQIVND (reference sequence). The CDR3 runs to 14 residues. For the CDR3, the DNA is TGTGCCAGTACCCCGACAGGGGGCAATCAGCCCCAGCATTTT. As protein: CASTPTGGNQPQHF.

The V call is TRBV3-1 (or the pseudogene TRBV3-2), the J call TRBJ2-7; 13 nucleotides agree with TRBD2. Germline CDR1 is LGHDT and CDR2 is YNNKEL (reference sequence). The CDR3 runs 16 residues. V lost 4 bases and J lost 0; bases outside the gene matches: 3. CDR3 sequence reads: CASSPRLAGGSYEQYF. Written as DNA, the CDR3 is TGTGCCAGCAGCCCCCGACTAGCGGGGGGCTCCTACGAGCAGTACTTC.

This clone was seen more than once but under ten times. This rearrangement joins TRBV7-6 to TRBJ2-2; 12 positions agree with TRBD2. The CDR3 spans 16 residues. Per germline, CDR1 SGHVS and CDR2 FNYEAQ. Losses at the gene ends were 5 bases for V and 5 bases for J; bases not matched to a gene: 6. CDR3 residues: CASSQTSGGSTGELFF. CDR3 coding DNA: TGTGCCAGCAGCCAGACTAGCGGGGGTTCTACCGGGGAGCTGTTTTTT.

V gene TRBV30 combines with J gene TRBJ1-6; D is unresolved. Trimming removed 2 bases from V and 7 bases from J, with 9 bases in between. CDR3 length: 13 amino acids. Germline V CDR1 and CDR2: GTSNPN, SVGIG (reference sequence). The CDR3 coding sequence is TGTGCCTGGAGTAAACAGAACAATTCACCCCTCCACTTT. Protein sequence: CAWSKQNNSPLHF.

The rearrangement joins TRBV5-4 to TRBJ2-2, with 7 positions matching TRBD2. After removal of 4 bases from V and 1 base from J, the junction contained 7 bases not matched to a gene. Germline V CDR1 and CDR2: SGHNT, YYREEE (reference sequence). The CDR3 loop spans 16 amino acids. CDR3 in DNA: TGTGCCAGCAGCCTCGGGACTACCAGGAACACCGGGGAGCTGTTTTTT. This codes for CASSLGTTRNTGELFF.

This chain connects TRBV27 to TRBJ1-4; D is ambiguous. The germline V gene encodes CDR1 MNHEY and CDR2 SMNVEV (reference sequence). The CDR3 has 14 residues. Trimming took off 3 bases at V and 2 bases at J, with 7 bases between the two ends. The CDR3 loop is CASSLRFTNEKLFF. The CDR3 DNA follows: TGTGCCAGCAGTTTGCGGTTTACTAATGAAAAACTGTTTTTT.

The rearrangement links TRBV28 to TRBJ1-2; D call uncertain. The CDR3 is 12 amino acids. Trimming left V 7 bases short and J 5 bases short, with 11 bases between. Germline loops: CDR1 MDHEN, CDR2 SYDVKM. CDR3 sequence: CASTTTSYGYTF. The CDR3, as DNA: TGTGCCAGCACTACTACGTCATATGGCTACACCTTC.

The chain combines TRBV7-2 with TRBJ2-7; 10 bases match TRBD1. The CDR3 length is 14 residues. With 4 bases clipped from V and 3 bases from J, the junction kept 3 bases outside the gene matches. Germline V gene data show CDR1 as SGHTA and CDR2 as FQGNSA. The CDR3 nucleotides read TGTGCCAGCAGCTCACGGACAGGGGGCTACGAGCAGTACTTC. As protein: CASSSRTGGYEQYF.

This chain joins TRBV19 and TRBJ2-2; 8 bases line up with TRBD2. Trimming removed 7 bases from V and 4 bases from J; junction bases left unmatched: 8. Germline V gives CDR1 LNHDA, CDR2 SQIVND (reference sequence). CDR3 length: 15 residues. The CDR3 sequence is CASKLGGGITGELFF. In DNA, the CDR3 is TGTGCCAGTAAATTGGGCGGGGGGATCACCGGGGAGCTGTTTTTT.

CDR3 bases: TGTGCCAGCAGAGACACCGGGACAGGCGTCCCGTACTTC. This gives the protein CASRDTGTGVPYF. The chain has TRBV6-5 and TRBJ2-7, with 8 bases fitting TRBD1. The CDR3 is made up of 13 amino acids. CDR1 MNHEY and CDR2 SVGAGI come from the germline V gene. V gave up 6 bases and J gave up 12 bases; unmatched junction bases: 13.

V is TRBV28 and J is TRBJ2-1, with D maybe TRBD2 (5 bases). Germline CDR1 MDHEN, CDR2 SYDVKM. This CDR3 is 14 amino acids long. Trimming removed 6 bases at V and 7 bases at J, with 16 bases between. The CDR3 nucleotides read TGTGCCAGCAGCGAGCGGCGCAGAGGGAATGAGCAGTTCTTC. Amino acids: CASSERRRGNEQFF.